These T cell receptor beta chains were read from a single sample in a study of CD8+CD57+ T cells in acquired aplastic anemia. TCRdb passed the reads through MiXCR, listing each CDR3 protein once. The profile shows 95,000 to 150,000 distinct CDR3 sequences, less than 50% of them singletons. Sequencing input: sorted CD4+, CD8+, or CD8+CD57+ T cells (not recorded which) from PBMCs. The receptors originated from a human donor with aplastic anemia. CDR3s include the opening cysteine and the closing phenylalanine or tryptophan. Each record gives: J gene, V gene, D gene, clone size, CDR3 DNA, CDR3 protein. The D gene is left open where the match is weak. Rows give clone size only sometimes, using once, few, many, or a class for an expanded clone.

J gene: TRBJ2-4
V gene: TRBV2
D gene: .
clone size: .
CDR3 DNA: TGTGCCAGCAGCCGGAGCTCTGGAAACATTCAGTACTTC
CDR3 protein: CASSRSSGNIQYF

J gene: TRBJ2-7
V gene: TRBV10-1
D gene: .
clone size: many
CDR3 DNA: TGCGCCAGCAGTGAGTCGAAGGGAGCCTACGAGCAGTACTTC
CDR3 protein: CASSESKGAYEQYF

J gene: TRBJ2-7
V gene: TRBV2
D gene: TRBD2
clone size: many
CDR3 DNA: TGTGCCAGCAGTGGAGGACTAGCGGGGTCCTACGAGCAGTACTTC
CDR3 protein: CASSGGLAGSYEQYF

J gene: TRBJ1-6
V gene: TRBV6-2/TRBV6-3
D gene: .
clone size: many
CDR3 DNA: TGTGCCAGCAGTTACAGACAGGAAAATTCACCCCTCCACTTT
CDR3 protein: CASSYRQENSPLHF

J gene: TRBJ1-3
V gene: TRBV5-1
D gene: TRBD1
clone size: many
CDR3 DNA: TGCGCCAGCAGCCGGGGACAGGCGGGCTCTGGAAACACCATATATTTT
CDR3 protein: CASSRGQAGSGNTIYF

J gene: TRBJ2-7
V gene: TRBV15
D gene: .
clone size: few
CDR3 DNA: TGTGCCACCAGCAGAGTCGAGACAGGTTCCTCCTACGAGCAGTACTTC
CDR3 protein: CATSRVETGSSYEQYF

J gene: TRBJ2-3
V gene: TRBV19
D gene: .
clone size: .
CDR3 DNA: TGTGCCAGTAGTAGCCCCGGACAGTATGATACGCAGTATTTT
CDR3 protein: CASSSPGQYDTQYF

J gene: TRBJ2-2
V gene: TRBV4-3
D gene: .
clone size: .
CDR3 DNA: TGCGCCAGCAGCCAAGATAGGGTTGGCACCGGGGAGCTGTTTTTT
CDR3 protein: CASSQDRVGTGELFF

J gene: TRBJ1-5
V gene: TRBV12-3/TRBV12-4
D gene: .
clone size: .
CDR3 DNA: TGTGCCAGCAGTTGGGGCGGGGTAGGTACGCAGCATTTT
CDR3 protein: CASSWGGVGTQHF

J gene: TRBJ1-1
V gene: TRBV27
D gene: .
clone size: .
CDR3 DNA: TGTGCCAGCAGTTCGTGGACCGGGACCCTGAACACTGAAGCTTTCTTT
CDR3 protein: CASSSWTGTLNTEAFF

J gene: TRBJ1-3
V gene: TRBV10-3
D gene: .
clone size: many
CDR3 DNA: TGTGCCATCAGTGAGGTACAAGCTGGAAACACCATATATTTT
CDR3 protein: CAISEVQAGNTIYF

J gene: TRBJ1-1
V gene: TRBV6-1
D gene: .
clone size: many
CDR3 DNA: TGTGCCAGCAGTGAAATCAGTGAAGCTTTCTTT
CDR3 protein: CASSEISEAFF

J gene: TRBJ1-5
V gene: TRBV20-1
D gene: TRBD1
clone size: .
CDR3 DNA: TGCAGTGCTAGCCCGGGACAGTTTAGCAATCAGCCCCAGCATTTT
CDR3 protein: CSASPGQFSNQPQHF

J gene: TRBJ1-2
V gene: TRBV29-1
D gene: .
clone size: few
CDR3 DNA: TGCAGCGTATCATCGGGGAAGAACTATGGCTACACCTTC
CDR3 protein: CSVSSGKNYGYTF

J gene: TRBJ1-4
V gene: TRBV25-1
D gene: TRBD1
clone size: .
CDR3 DNA: TGTGCCAGCAGTGCCGCGGGACAGGGTCGAGAAAAACTGTTTTTT
CDR3 protein: CASSAAGQGREKLFF

J gene: TRBJ2-5
V gene: TRBV15
D gene: TRBD1
clone size: .
CDR3 DNA: TGTGCCACCAGCAGAGAGGGACAGGGGTCAGAGACCCAGTACTTC
CDR3 protein: CATSREGQGSETQYF

J gene: TRBJ1-1
V gene: TRBV7-2
D gene: .
clone size: .
CDR3 DNA: TGTGCCAGCAGCCCCTTTAGACTTATGAACACTGAAGCCTCCTTT
CDR3 protein: CASSPFRLMNTEASF

J gene: TRBJ1-6
V gene: TRBV10-3
D gene: .
clone size: many
CDR3 DNA: TGTGCCATCGGGCGAGGGTCATTTAATTCACCCCTCCACTTT
CDR3 protein: CAIGRGSFNSPLHF

J gene: TRBJ1-2
V gene: TRBV6-1
D gene: .
clone size: many
CDR3 DNA: TGTGCCACCCTTTTCGGACAAGGGGGCTACACCTTC
CDR3 protein: CATLFGQGGYTF

J gene: TRBJ2-2
V gene: TRBV6-1
D gene: .
clone size: few
CDR3 DNA: TGTGCCAGCAGGAACGGACGGTCGAACACCGGGGAGCTGTTTTTT
CDR3 protein: CASRNGRSNTGELFF

J gene: TRBJ2-5
V gene: TRBV7-9
D gene: .
clone size: many
CDR3 DNA: TGTGCCAGCAGCCGCACGATGGGGCAAGAGACCCAGTACTTC
CDR3 protein: CASSRTMGQETQYF

J gene: TRBJ1-2
V gene: TRBV9
D gene: .
clone size: many
CDR3 DNA: TGTGCCAGCACCTCAGGGATGGACTATGGCTACACCTTC
CDR3 protein: CASTSGMDYGYTF

J gene: TRBJ2-7
V gene: TRBV7-9
D gene: .
clone size: .
CDR3 DNA: TGTGCCAGCAGCTTGGGACGGATCGAGCAGTACTTC
CDR3 protein: CASSLGRIEQYF